This paragraph covers one T cell receptor (beta chain) sequence. The antigen remains unidentified. The germline V gene has CDR1 SGHTA and CDR2 FQGNSA. The CDR3 spans 15 residues. V was cut by 3 bases and J by 2 bases, with 13 bases left in between. These data belong to a study of cytomegalovirus exposure and HLA in healthy donors. Researchers ran the PCR with 60 Vbeta and 13 Jbeta primers. Sequenced by immunoSEQ multiplex PCR; TCRdb stores in-frame clones only, minus some. The sample shows 120,000 to 150,000 clones, about 70% of them seen only once. Study-wide results and caveats: Presence/absence comparisons presumed near-even sequencing depth among donors.

This TCR was recovered from a man in his sixties in good health and CMV-seronegative. Sequencing input: PBMCs. V is TRBV7-2 and J is TRBJ2-5; D is ambiguous. This CDR3 reads CASSFDTSSQETQYF. The CDR3 coding sequence is TGTGCCAGCAGCTTCGACACTTCCTCGCAAGAGACCCAGTACTTC.